This TCR beta chain comes out of a study of CD8 T cells in Susac syndrome. Turning to this clonotype: Its antigen is unknown.

RNA amounts of roughly 0.5 to 1 ug underwent reverse transcription with random hexamers. TCRdb re-called the immunoSEQ multiplex PCR reads through MiXCR, storing one row per CDR3 protein. The sample gives about 190,000 distinct CDR3 sequences, 95% of which show up once; about 0.15% is in the top ten. The CD8+ and CD4+ T cells were isolated magnetically using a negative isolation approach, whereas the TEMRA cells were enriched by FACS. Study outcomes and limitations: Total CD8+ repertoires held roughly 16 Susac-specific public clones, while CD8+ TEMRA repertoires held 5 or 6.

CDR1 DFQATT and CDR2 SNEGSKA come from the germline V gene (reference sequence). Trimming left V 0 bases short and J 3 bases short, with 15 bases between. The CDR3 totals 15 residues. This chain joins TRBV20-1 and TRBJ2-7; D is perhaps TRBD1 or TRBD2 (5 bases each). The sequencing sample was made of CD8+ T cells from PBMCs. This TCR was sampled from a human donor with Susac syndrome. The CDR3, as DNA: TGCAGTGCTAGAGATAGCCAGGGTGGAGGCTACGAGCAGTACTTC. This sequence encodes CSARDSQGGGYEQYF.